This T cell receptor beta chain was profiled in a study of chemoradiotherapy in HPV16-positive cancers. As to this clone: As yet, its antigen is unknown.

Data came from immunoSEQ multiplex PCR; TCRdb stores just in-frame clones and leaves some out. The sample yields about 14,000 clones, roughly 87% seen once. Findings of the study overall: HPV-specific T cells were functionally defined from only a couple of HPV16-positive patients. Better recurrence-free survival went with HPV-responsive T-cell expansion in HPV16-positive patients.

V gave up 8 bases and J gave up 5 bases, with 22 bases separating them. Germline V gives CDR1 SQVTM, CDR2 ANQGSEA. The CDR3 has 15 amino acids. This sequence joins TRBV29-1 and TRBJ2-1; a weak D match, TRBD1 (6 bases). The receptor was isolated from a human donor with HPV-associated anogenital cancer. Sequencing was performed on tumor tissue, taken from a patient who underwent chemoradiotherapy. The CDR3 DNA follows: TGCAGCTTGAGAGGGGGAGTTCTTGGTGACAATGAGCAGTTCTTC. This codes for CSLRGGVLGDNEQFF.